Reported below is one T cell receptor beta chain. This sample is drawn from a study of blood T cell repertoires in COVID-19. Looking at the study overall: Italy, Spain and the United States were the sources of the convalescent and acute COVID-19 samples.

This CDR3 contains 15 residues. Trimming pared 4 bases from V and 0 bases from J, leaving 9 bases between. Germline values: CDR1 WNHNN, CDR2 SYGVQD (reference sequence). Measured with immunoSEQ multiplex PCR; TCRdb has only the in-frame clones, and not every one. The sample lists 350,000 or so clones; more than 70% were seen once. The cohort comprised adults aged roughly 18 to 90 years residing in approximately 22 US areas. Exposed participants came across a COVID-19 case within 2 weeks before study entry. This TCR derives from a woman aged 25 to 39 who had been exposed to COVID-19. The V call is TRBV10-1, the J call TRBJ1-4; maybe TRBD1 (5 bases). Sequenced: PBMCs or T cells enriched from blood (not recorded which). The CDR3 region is CASSAGGATNEKLFF. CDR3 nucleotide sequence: TGCGCCAGCAGTGCGGGAGGGGCAACTAATGAAAAACTGTTTTTT.